The next 28 T cell receptor beta chains were all read from a single sample in a study of CD8+CD57+ T cells in acquired aplastic anemia. The sequenced patients had an expansion of CD8+CD57+ cells seen by flow cytometry. TCR beta VDJ and CDR3 were profiled, and genomic DNA was the template. TCRdb reprocessed the reads via MiXCR and lists one record per CDR3 protein. The profile shows 300,000 or so distinct CDR3 sequences, around three fifths of them singletons. Sequenced material: sorted CD4+, CD8+, or CD8+CD57+ T cells (not recorded which) from PBMCs. Every receptor here comes from a human donor with aplastic anemia.

The gene calls are TRBV7-3 and TRBJ2-3; the D is unclear. V was shortened by 4 bases and J by 6 bases, with 11 bases between the two germline ends. This CDR3 is built from 13 residues. Germline lookup yields CDR1 SGHTA and CDR2 FQGTGA. CDR3 DNA sequence: TGTGCCAGCAGCTCGCTGATGGGGGATACGCAGTATTTT. Its translation is CASSSLMGDTQYF.

This clonotype has just a few counts. The chain has TRBV20-1 and TRBJ2-5; 13 bases line up with TRBD2. J was trimmed by 5 bases and V by 0 bases; bases with no gene match: 3. The CDR3 loop spans 15 amino acids. Germline lookup yields CDR1 DFQATT and CDR2 SNEGSKA (reference sequence). The CDR3: CSARDGTSGTETQYF. The CDR3 DNA follows: TGCAGTGCTAGAGATGGGACTAGCGGGACGGAGACCCAGTACTTC.

V gene TRBV2 combines with J gene TRBJ1-2, with D hard to call. Trimming stripped 6 bases from V and 0 bases from J, with 11 bases between. CDR1 is SNHLY and CDR2 is FYNNEI in the germline V gene. This CDR3 is built from 14 residues. CDR3 coding DNA: TGTGCCAGCAGGGAACCGACGGCTAACTATGGCTACACCTTC. It yields the protein CASREPTANYGYTF.

V is TRBV2 and J is TRBJ2-3, with unresolved D. Germline lookup yields CDR1 SNHLY and CDR2 FYNNEI. V lost 6 bases and J lost 1, with 14 bases in between. The CDR3 runs to 15 residues. The CDR3 spells CASRGLRTGTDTQYF. CDR3 nucleotide sequence: TGTGCCAGCAGGGGTTTGAGGACGGGCACAGATACGCAGTATTTT.

The V gene is TRBV20-1, the J gene TRBJ2-4, with D unresolved. The CDR3 has 14 residues. Germline CDR1 DFQATT, CDR2 SNEGSKA (reference sequence). V lost 3 bases, J lost 0 bases, and 9 bases lay in between. As DNA, the CDR3 is TGCAGTGCTAGTAGGGTACTAGCCAAAAACATTCAGTACTTC. It codes for CSASRVLAKNIQYF.

The chain couples TRBV25-1 to TRBJ2-3; no clear D. This CDR3 has 20 amino acids. Germline CDR1 is MGHDK and CDR2 is SYGVNS. The V and J ends lost 3 bases and 3 bases respectively, with 28 bases between them. The CDR3: CASSDGQVGPPASETDTQYF. Here the CDR3 DNA reads TGTGCCAGCAGTGACGGGCAGGTGGGCCCCCCCGCTAGTGAAACAGATACGCAGTATTTT.

This clonotype has ten or more counts. This chain joins TRBV7-8 and TRBJ2-3; D gene uncertain. V lost 0 bases and J lost 4, with 2 bases in between. This CDR3 region has 12 residues. From germline, CDR1 is SGHVS and CDR2 FQNEAQ. The CDR3 region has the DNA TGTGCCAGCAGCTTAGCTTCAGATACGCAGTATTTT. Residues: CASSLASDTQYF.

The chain employs TRBV6-6 and TRBJ2-2, with 9 bases identical to TRBD1. Germline loops: CDR1 MNHNY, CDR2 SVGAGI (reference sequence). J gave up 5 bases and V 6 bases, and 13 bases lay outside the gene matches. CDR3 length equals 17 residues. CDR3 sequence (DNA): TGTGCCAGCAGGTCCCCACAGGGGGCGCTTAAGACCGGGGAGCTGTTTTTT. As protein: CASRSPQGALKTGELFF.

The J gene is TRBJ2-2, the V gene TRBV7-6, with 13 bases identical to TRBD2. The germline V gene encodes CDR1 SGHVS and CDR2 FNYEAQ. This CDR3 is 15 amino acids long. J was trimmed by 7 bases and V by 6 bases; bases with no gene match: 5. In nucleotides, the CDR3 is TGTGCCAGCAGTCGAAGGACTAGCGGGAGCGGGGAGCTGTTTTTT. Translation: CASSRRTSGSGELFF.

The rearrangement joins TRBV5-8 to TRBJ2-7; no definite D call. CDR3 length: 14 residues. The V and J ends lost 2 bases and 3 bases respectively, with 12 bases between them. CDR1 is SGHTS, CDR2 YDEGEE, per germline. CDR3 protein: CASSLGYRDYEQYF. In DNA, the CDR3 is TGTGCCAGCAGCTTAGGTTACAGAGACTACGAGCAGTACTTC.

The chain carries TRBV19 and TRBJ2-7, with 9 bases lining up with TRBD1. Germline CDR1 LNHDA, CDR2 SQIVND (reference sequence). CDR3 length equals 15 residues. With 5 bases clipped from V and 5 bases from J, the junction kept 10 bases outside the gene matches. This CDR3 is CASSVTGTGHHEQYF. CDR3 coding DNA: TGTGCCAGTAGTGTTACCGGGACAGGGCACCACGAGCAGTACTTC.

This clonotype came up many times. The V call is TRBV9, the J call TRBJ2-5; no reliable D call. Germline-derived CDR1 and CDR2 are SGDLS and YYNGEE. V was shortened by 0 bases and J by 2 bases, with 5 bases between the two germline ends. The CDR3 totals 13 residues. CDR3 in DNA: TGTGCCAGCAGCGTAGTGGAACAAGAGACCCAGTACTTC. As protein: CASSVVEQETQYF.

This chain uses TRBV12-3 or TRBV12-4 with TRBJ1-1; D is undetermined. The V end was cut by 4 bases, the J end by 10 bases, with 16 bases between. CDR3 length: 13 amino acids. The CDR3, as DNA: TGTGCCAGCAGTTCTAGTGGACTAGCGGGAGCTTTCTTT. It codes for CASSSSGLAGAFF.

The chain is built from TRBV12-3 or TRBV12-4 and TRBJ1-1; D is ambiguous. V lost 8 bases, J lost 6 bases, and 13 bases lay in between. The CDR3 extends over 12 amino acids. Here the CDR3 DNA reads TGTGCCAGCTCGGAGAACCCACCTGAAGCTTTCTTT. Protein: CASSENPPEAFF.

The V call is TRBV7-8, the J call TRBJ2-2; D might be TRBD2 (6 bases). Germline assignment: CDR1 SGHVS and CDR2 FQNEAQ. Trimming removed 3 bases at V and 8 bases at J, with 16 bases between. The CDR3 is 15 residues long. CDR3 coding DNA: TGTGCCAGCAGCTTCGCGGGGCCTACAGTAGGGGAGCTGTTTTTT. This encodes CASSFAGPTVGELFF.

The chain joins TRBV7-9 to TRBJ2-7; maybe TRBD1 (5 bases). Between the trimmed V and J ends, which lost 2 bases and 2 bases, there was a span of 19 bases. This CDR3 is 17 amino acids long. CDR1 is SEHNR and CDR2 is FQNEAQ in the germline V gene (reference sequence). The chain's CDR3 is CASSLNVATGHPYEQYF. In DNA form, the CDR3 reads TGTGCCAGCAGCTTAAATGTCGCCACAGGACATCCCTACGAGCAGTACTTC. Variable domain in full (rest from reference TRBV7-9 and TRBJ2-7): DTGVSQNPRHKITKRGQNVTFRCDPISEHNRLYWYRQTLGQGPEFLTYFQNEAQLEKSRLLSDRFSAERPKGSFSTLEIQRTEQGDSAMYLCASSLNVATGHPYEQYFGPGTRLTVT.

The chain couples TRBV20-1 to TRBJ1-2; no clear D. In germline, CDR1 is DFQATT, CDR2 SNEGSKA (reference sequence). This CDR3 region has 13 residues. The V gene lost 6 bases and the J gene lost 0 bases, with 11 bases spanning the gap. CDR3 sequence reads: CSAPLSTNYGYTF. In DNA, the CDR3 is TGCAGTGCCCCTCTCAGCACTAACTATGGCTACACCTTC.

Concerning this clonotype: Mismatch with germline at one junction end may stem from a read error. V usage is TRBV7-9 and J usage is TRBJ2-1, with 8 bases that match TRBD1. Germline V lookup: CDR1 SEHNR, CDR2 FQNEAQ (reference sequence). The CDR3 runs to 16 residues. As DNA, the CDR3 is TGCGCCAGCAGCAGCTGGGCTGGCAGGGGGCTCGTTGAGCAGTTCTTC. It translates to CASSSWAGRGLVEQFF.

This clonotype was recorded many times. J is TRBJ2-7 and V is TRBV12-3 or TRBV12-4, with 8 positions matching TRBD2. V lost 6 bases to trimming and J lost 3 bases; unmatched junction nucleotides: 10. This CDR3 has 15 residues. The CDR3: CASSRGGGRGYEQYF. The CDR3 DNA is TGTGCCAGCAGCCGGGGGGGGGGTAGGGGCTACGAGCAGTACTTC.

This clonotype has more than one count but fewer than ten. The gene calls are TRBV19 and TRBJ2-5; the D is unclear. CDR3 length: 12 amino acids. Looked up from germline, CDR1 is LNHDA and CDR2 is SQIVND (reference sequence). Trimming took 10 bases from V and 1 from J, leaving 10 bases between them. The CDR3, as DNA: TGTGCCACCAAGGACCTCCAAGAGACCCAGTACTTC. This encodes CATKDLQETQYF.

Details on this clonotype: Given the absence of the conserved phenylalanine or tryptophan at the CDR3 end, a read error is likely. The DNA is left out, because the CDR3 cannot be placed on it with certainty; the CDR3 is given as TCRdb lists it. J is TRBJ1-2 and V is TRBV10-3; no check of the table's D call, TRBD1, against the DNA was made. The germline V gene has CDR1 ENHRY and CDR2 SYGVKD. The CDR3 is 14 amino acids in total, end residues counted. This chain's CDR3 is CAISEGPQGYGYTS.

This clonotype was observed at least ten times. This chain uses TRBV19 with TRBJ1-1, with unresolved D. The CDR3 is 14 residues long. V lost 3 bases to trimming and J lost 0 bases, with 8 bases between them. Germline V gives CDR1 LNHDA, CDR2 SQIVND (reference sequence). The CDR3 loop is CASSILEVNTEAFF. The CDR3 DNA sequence: TGTGCCAGTAGTATCTTGGAAGTGAACACTGAAGCTTTCTTT.

This chain links TRBV9 with TRBJ2-5, with 9 bases matching TRBD1. V lost 4 bases to trimming and J lost 7 bases; unmatched junction nucleotides: 8. The CDR3 runs to 14 residues. Germline V lookup: CDR1 SGDLS, CDR2 YYNGEE. CDR3: CASSRGTGSGTQYF. For the CDR3, the DNA is TGTGCCAGCAGCAGGGGGACAGGGTCAGGGACCCAGTACTTC.

In its sample, this clonotype was seen many times. The V gene is TRBV7-8, the J gene TRBJ1-3; D is unclear. V was shortened by 3 bases and J by 6 bases, with 12 bases between the two germline ends. This CDR3 is built from 14 residues. Germline values: CDR1 SGHVS, CDR2 FQNEAQ. The CDR3 DNA reads as TGTGCCAGCAGCTTCGACGGGAAGATAAACACCATATATTTT. This encodes CASSFDGKINTIYF.

The J gene is TRBJ2-5, the V gene TRBV6-6; 11 positions match TRBD2. Trimming took 7 bases from V and 1 from J; bases not matched to a gene: 8. The CDR3 runs 16 residues. Germline V CDR1 and CDR2: MNHNY, SVGAGI (reference sequence). The CDR3 is CASTPLAGGFQETQYF. CDR3 nucleotide sequence: TGTGCCAGCACCCCCCTAGCGGGGGGATTCCAAGAGACCCAGTACTTC.

In its sample, this clonotype was seen many times. The chain combines TRBV2 with TRBJ2-5, with TRBD2 matching 14 bases. The germline V gene encodes CDR1 SNHLY and CDR2 FYNNEI. This CDR3 has 17 amino acids. J lost 7 bases, V lost 8 bases, and 15 bases had no gene match. CDR3 sequence: CASSLTSGGANSWTQYF. For the CDR3, the DNA is TGTGCCAGCTCTCTGACTAGCGGGGGGGCTAATAGCTGGACCCAGTACTTC.

CDR3 region: CAISEGPATNTEAFF. The DNA of the CDR3 is TGTGCCATCAGTGAAGGACCAGCTACTAACACTGAAGCTTTCTTT. This chain links TRBV10-3 with TRBJ1-1, with D uncertain. The CDR3 extends over 15 amino acids. V was cut by 3 bases and J by 2 bases, with 13 bases left in between. Germline CDR1 ENHRY, CDR2 SYGVKD.

V gene TRBV20-1 combines with J gene TRBJ2-1; 7 bases map to TRBD2. V shed 1 base, J shed 9 bases, and the junction held 18 bases outside the gene matches. The CDR3 is made up of 17 amino acids. Looked up from germline, CDR1 is DFQATT and CDR2 is SNEGSKA (reference sequence). The CDR3 DNA follows: TGCAGTGCTAGAGTTTTCAACTCTAGTGCGGGGGTACGTGAGCAGTTCTTC. Translating it yields CSARVFNSSAGVREQFF.